This entry concerns a single T cell receptor (beta chain). V gave up 5 bases and J gave up 4 bases; unmatched junction bases: 5. Germline V gene sequence: CDR1 MNHEY, CDR2 SMNVEV (reference sequence). The CDR3 has 14 amino acids. The data belong to a study of cytomegalovirus exposure and HLA in healthy donors. The overall study: Later analysis reported that the 110 or so validation repertoires shared the platform of the approximately 690 first-cohort repertoires.

Only in-frame clones appear in the TCRdb table, and some are missing; sequencing was by immunoSEQ multiplex PCR. This sample has 250,000 to 350,000 clones; roughly 88% occur once, and the top ten carry 0.84%. It was the approximately 130-subject validation cohort, separate from the approximately 700-subject first cohort, to which the donors belonged. Sequenced: PBMCs. The V call is TRBV27, the J call TRBJ2-3; 8 bases are shared with TRBD2. The receptor was derived from a woman under 30 in good health and CMV-seronegative. The CDR3 DNA follows: TGTGCCAGCAGTCGGGGACTAGAAGCAGATACGCAGTATTTT. It codes for CASSRGLEADTQYF.